The text below deals with one T cell receptor (beta chain). Per the original data handling: Using reference gene primer amplification, nucleated cell counts were estimated. TCRdb's copy holds only in-frame clones and misses some; the assay was immunoSEQ multiplex PCR. V and J calls and clone size come straight from that table; D and trimming were deduced from the DNA. The sample includes roughly 190,000 clones, around nine tenths seen only once; the top ten take over 3.5%. The data were obtained in a study of blood T cell repertoires in COVID-19. As for the study in general: There were acute and convalescent COVID-19 samples, and they came from the United States, Italy and Spain. Sources were T cells, B-cell-depleted T cells, or PBMCs; the material itself was cDNA or gDNA.

The CDR3 has 12 residues. CDR1 SGHTA and CDR2 FQGNSA come from the germline V gene. The V end was cut by 3 bases, the J end by 2 bases, with 3 bases between. Sequenced material: peripheral blood. The gene calls are TRBV7-2 and TRBJ2-3; D is undetermined. The TCR was taken from a man younger than 35 with active or convalescent COVID-19. CDR3 amino acids: CASSFLTDTQYF. CDR3 nucleotides: TGTGCCAGCAGCTTCCTCACAGATACGCAGTATTTT.